This TCR beta chain was observed in a study of OX40 agonist ivuxolimab in advanced cancers. TCRdb's copy holds only in-frame clones and misses some; the assay was immunoSEQ multiplex PCR. Counted here are under 95,000 clones, approximately 85% occurring once; the ten biggest clones make up under 7.5%. Germline CDR1 reads SNHLY; CDR2 reads FYNNEI. The CDR3 consists of 15 residues. After removal of 4 bases from V and 4 bases from J, the junction contained 6 bases not matched to a gene. The sequenced sample was CD4+ or CD8+ T cells sorted from blood, obtained in a trial of the OX40 agonist ivuxolimab. The chain has TRBV2 and TRBJ2-1; 8 bases agree with TRBD2. This receptor was identified in an adult with an advanced solid tumor such as melanoma, head and neck, liver or kidney cancer. DNA for the CDR3: TGTGCCAGCAGTGTGAGTCTAGCGGGTTACAATGAGCAGTTCTTC. Its protein product is CASSVSLAGYNEQFF.